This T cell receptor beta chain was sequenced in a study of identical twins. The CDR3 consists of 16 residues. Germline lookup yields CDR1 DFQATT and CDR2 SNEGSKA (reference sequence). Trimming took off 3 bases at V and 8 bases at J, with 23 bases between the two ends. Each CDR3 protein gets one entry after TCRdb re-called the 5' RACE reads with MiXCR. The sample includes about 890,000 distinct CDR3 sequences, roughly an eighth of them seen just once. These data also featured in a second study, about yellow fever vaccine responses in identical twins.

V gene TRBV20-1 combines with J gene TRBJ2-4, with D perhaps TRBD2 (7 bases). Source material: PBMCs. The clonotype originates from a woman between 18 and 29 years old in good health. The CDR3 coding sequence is TGCAGTGCTAGTAGGGGCGGGGGCTCAAGTATGGACATTCAGTACTTC. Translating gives CSASRGGGSSMDIQYF.